The rows below give T cell receptor beta chains drawn from one sample of a study of human T cells and chemical hapten exposure. TCRdb passed the RACE reads through MiXCR, listing each CDR3 protein once. The repertoire holds some 70,000 distinct CDR3 sequences, with 9.5% to 13% as singletons. Material: whole blood, obtained in connection with sensitization to the hapten diphenylcyclopropenone (DPC). The source is a woman aged 50 to 65 with alopecia areata. Some clones in this sample may be carry-over from other donors' samples. Each CDR3 is given with its conserved first and last residue. A D gene is named only where the DNA matches it firmly. Clone size is not always given. Where it is, it says once, few, many or a class for expanded clones.

cdr3_nt | cdr3_aa | v_call | d_call | clone_size | j_call
TGTGCCAGCAGCTCCCAAGGAGGGGCTAACTATGGCTACACCTTC | CASSSQGGANYGYTF | TRBV7-2 | NA | many | TRBJ1-2
TGTGCCAGCAGTATCCCCCCCCGCACAGATACGCAGTATTTT | CASSIPPRTDTQYF | TRBV7-2 | NA | NA | TRBJ2-3
TGTGCTAGTGGTTTGGTACGGTTAGACACCGGGGAGCTGTTTTTT | CASGLVRLDTGELFF | TRBV12-5 | NA | few | TRBJ2-2
TGTGCCAGCAGAAAGACAGGGGCGGCCTCACCCCTCCACTTT | CASRKTGAASPLHF | TRBV6-5 | TRBD1 | many | TRBJ1-6
TGTGCCACCAGCGATGATGTTCAGGACAGGTGGTACAATGAGCAGTTCTTC | CATSDDVQDRWYNEQFF | TRBV24-1 | TRBD1 | NA | TRBJ2-1
TGCAGCGTTACAACGGCAGGACGGAAAGAGACCCAGTACTTC | CSVTTAGRKETQYF | TRBV29-1 | NA | few | TRBJ2-5
TGCGCCAGCTTGGGGGAGGCCTACAATGAGCAGTTCTTC | CASLGEAYNEQFF | TRBV4-1 | NA | many | TRBJ2-1
TGCGCCAGCAGCTTGACAGACAGGGGGACCGGCGCGGGAAACACCATATATTTT | CASSLTDRGTGAGNTIYF | TRBV5-1 | TRBD1 | NA | TRBJ1-3
TGTGCCAGCAGCGCTTTGGGTCTAGCGGTAACCTACGAGCAGTACTTC | CASSALGLAVTYEQYF | TRBV7-8 | TRBD2 | many | TRBJ2-7
TGTGCCATCAGGGACGGGTCCTACGAGCAGTACTTC | CAIRDGSYEQYF | TRBV10-3 | NA | NA | TRBJ2-7
TGTGCCAGCAGCGGAATTCCGGGACTAGCTACCGAGCAGTACTTC | CASSGIPGLATEQYF | TRBV9 | TRBD2 | NA | TRBJ2-7
TGTGCCAGCAGGCCGGACTCTTCCACCGGGGAGCTGTTTTTT | CASRPDSSTGELFF | TRBV7-2 | NA | NA | TRBJ2-2
TGTGCCAGCAGCTTAGCTACGGGGAAAGGGACTGAAGCTTTCTTT | CASSLATGKGTEAFF | TRBV7-9 | NA | many | TRBJ1-1
TGTGCCAGCAGCCCCCTGGCCAGCGGCTACGAGCAGTACTTC | CASSPLASGYEQYF | TRBV4-2 | NA | medium-sized | TRBJ2-7
TGTGCCAGCAGCACGGGACAGGGGCGTAGAGTGAACACTGAAGCTTTCTTT | CASSTGQGRRVNTEAFF | TRBV12-3/TRBV12-4 | TRBD1 | many | TRBJ1-1
TGTGCCAGCAGTTACGGCCGGTTTGAAGCTTTCTTT | CASSYGRFEAFF | TRBV6-2/TRBV6-3 | NA | few | TRBJ1-1
TGTGCCAGCCCCATACTCCTAAGGCGGTACGAGCAGTACTTC | CASPILLRRYEQYF | TRBV27 | NA | many | TRBJ2-7
TGCGCCAGCAGCTTTTCGGGCGCCTCTAGCACAGATACGCAGTATTTT | CASSFSGASSTDTQYF | TRBV5-1 | NA | NA | TRBJ2-3
TGTGCCAGCAGTTACCTAGCGTCGAACACCGGGGAGCTGTTTTTT | CASSYLASNTGELFF | TRBV12-3/TRBV12-4 | NA | few | TRBJ2-2
TGTGCCAGCAGCCAGGAGATGATGGGGCCCTACGAGCAGTACTTC | CASSQEMMGPYEQYF | TRBV6-1 | NA | many | TRBJ2-7
NA | CASSQVGQGSYEQYF | TRBV3-2 | NA | few | TRBJ2-7
TGTGCCAGCAGTTTTGGGGAGTCCAACGAGCAGTACTTC | CASSFGESNEQYF | TRBV28 | NA | many | TRBJ2-7
TGTGCCAGCAGCCCAAGGGCCTTGAGCTCCTACAATGAGCAGTTCTTC | CASSPRALSSYNEQFF | TRBV7-9 | NA | few | TRBJ2-1
TGTGCCAGCAGCTTAGCTGGGTCCCGGCAGACTTTCTTT | CASSLAGSRQTFF | TRBV7-2 | NA | few | TRBJ1-1
TGTGCCAGCAGTGAAGTAACGGCCGCCTACGAGCAGTACTTC | CASSEVTAAYEQYF | TRBV2 | NA | NA | TRBJ2-7
TGTGCCAGCAGCCCGATACAGGGGGCTGTTTCACCCCTCCACTTT | CASSPIQGAVSPLHF | TRBV7-2 | TRBD1 | few | TRBJ1-6
TGTGCCAGCAGTTACGTGGCAGGGACGCCGACCTACGAGCAGTACTTC | CASSYVAGTPTYEQYF | TRBV6-2/TRBV6-3 | NA | few | TRBJ2-7
TGCAGCGTGGACAGGGTCGAAGGCTATGGCTACACCTTC | CSVDRVEGYGYTF | TRBV29-1 | TRBD1 | NA | TRBJ1-2
TGTGCCAGCAGCGTATTGAGGGGCAAGATGAATGAGCAGTTCTTC | CASSVLRGKMNEQFF | TRBV9 | NA | NA | TRBJ2-1
TGCAGCGTTGGGCAGCGGGAGGTAACCGGGGAGCTGTTTTTT | CSVGQREVTGELFF | TRBV29-1 | TRBD2 | NA | TRBJ2-2
TGTGCCAGCTCACCACCGGGACGCGGGAGCTTGAATGAGCAGTTCTTC | CASSPPGRGSLNEQFF | TRBV18 | TRBD2 | many | TRBJ2-1
TGTGCCAGCGGCACTAGGACCTACAATGAGCAGTTCTTC | CASGTRTYNEQFF | TRBV27 | NA | NA | TRBJ2-1
TGCGCCAGCAGTGAGTGGGCAGCAGTAATGAACACTGAAGCTTTCTTT | CASSEWAAVMNTEAFF | TRBV10-2 | NA | NA | TRBJ1-1
TGTGCCAGCAGTTTAGGGGGACTAGCGCCCAAGCAGTTCTTC | CASSLGGLAPKQFF | TRBV28 | TRBD2 | many | TRBJ2-1
TGTGCCAGCAGCCAAGGGGTACTAAACTATGGCTACACCTTC | CASSQGVLNYGYTF | TRBV3-1 | NA | NA | TRBJ1-2
TGCGCCAGCAGCCGAGGCACAGGGGGCGTGAACACTGAAGCTTTCTTT | CASSRGTGGVNTEAFF | TRBV5-1 | TRBD1 | many | TRBJ1-1
TGTGCCAGCAGCTTAGGGGCAGGGGGTGTCCACGAGCAGTACTTC | CASSLGAGGVHEQYF | TRBV11-2 | TRBD1 | many | TRBJ2-7
TGTGCCAGCTCACCGGGGTTGACTAACTACGAGCAGTACTTC | CASSPGLTNYEQYF | TRBV18 | NA | many | TRBJ2-7
TGTGCCACCAGCAGAAAAGGACAGCCGTATGGCTACACCTTC | CATSRKGQPYGYTF | TRBV15 | NA | many | TRBJ1-2
TGCAGTGCTTACTCGAGACTTTCTGAGCAGTTCTTC | CSAYSRLSEQFF | TRBV20-1 | NA | many | TRBJ2-1
TGCGCCAGCAGCTTGAGGCAGGGGGATGGCTACACCTTC | CASSLRQGDGYTF | TRBV5-1 | TRBD1 | NA | TRBJ1-2
TGTGCCAGCAGTGAGCAGGGCCTGTCCGGAAATGAGCAGTTCTTC | CASSEQGLSGNEQFF | TRBV2 | NA | many | TRBJ2-1